The next 27 T cell receptor beta chains were all read from a single sample in a study of blood T cell repertoires in COVID-19. Libraries were prepared by immunoSEQ multiplex PCR; TCRdb keeps only in-frame clonotypes and omits some of them. The sample has approximately 220,000 clones, 85% to 90% seen once; the top ten hold roughly 3%. Sequenced: PBMCs or T cells enriched from blood (not recorded which). These receptors came from a woman aged 18-29 years in a cohort exposed to, infected with or recovered from COVID-19 (not recorded which).

The genes are TRBV11-3 and TRBJ2-3; tentatively, D is TRBD2 (5 bases). This CDR3 has 15 residues. Germline assignment: CDR1 SGHNT and CDR2 YENEEA. Deletions cut 1 base from V and 1 base from J, with 9 bases between. Here the CDR3 reads CASSLGWRGTDTQYF. The CDR3 bases are TGTGCCAGCAGCTTAGGTTGGCGGGGCACAGATACGCAGTATTTT.

There are a few counts of this clone. The sample carries other DNA sequences with the same CDR3. The chain carries TRBV27 and TRBJ2-2; 7 bases match TRBD1. V lost 5 bases to trimming and J lost 6 bases; unmatched junction nucleotides: 6. Per the germline V gene, CDR1 is MNHEY and CDR2 is SMNVEV (reference sequence). The CDR3 totals 14 residues. CDR3 sequence: CASSPRQGSGELFF. The CDR3, as DNA: TGTGCCAGCAGTCCCCGACAGGGTTCCGGGGAGCTGTTTTTT.

This chain uses TRBV7-2 with TRBJ2-3; 8 positions agree with TRBD2. Germline-derived CDR1 and CDR2 are SGHTA and FQGNSA. The CDR3 runs 16 residues. The ends lost 5 bases at V and 1 base at J; junction bases unmatched: 8. This CDR3 reads CASSRRAGGGTDTQYF. For the CDR3, the DNA is TGTGCCAGCAGCCGTCGAGCCGGGGGGGGCACAGATACGCAGTATTTT.

The genes are TRBV6-1 and TRBJ1-2; tentatively, D is TRBD1 (5 bases). Trimming took off 1 base at V and 5 bases at J, with 14 bases between the two ends. The CDR3 extends over 15 amino acids. Germline loops: CDR1 MNHNS, CDR2 SASEGT. The CDR3 DNA follows: TGTGCCAGCAGTGAAGGTCCAGGGATCCCTTATGGCTACACCTTC. Translation gives CASSEGPGIPYGYTF.

This clone was observed a handful of times. The V and J genes are TRBV18 and TRBJ2-7, with 10 bases fitting TRBD1. After removal of 3 bases from V and 0 bases from J, the junction contained 11 bases not matched to a gene. The CDR3 is 18 amino acids. CDR1 and CDR2 (germline): KGHSH, LQKENI. CDR3 bases: TGTGCCAGCTCACCCTACCCGGGACAGGGGTCCAGCTCCTACGAGCAGTACTTC. This encodes CASSPYPGQGSSSYEQYF.

This rearrangement joins TRBV4-1 to TRBJ2-7; TRBD2 matches 7 bases. Trimming took 1 base from V and 0 from J; bases not matched to a gene: 6. Germline CDR1 reads MGHRA; CDR2 reads YSYEKL. There are 16 residues in the CDR3. The CDR3 DNA sequence: TGCGCCAGCAGCCAAGGGTGGGCGGGGGTCTCCTACGAGCAGTACTTC. Residues: CASSQGWAGVSYEQYF.

The table lists this clone with a count of one. The CDR3 DNA reads as TGTGCCAGCACCTCCGTGGGGCACTATGGCTACACCTTC. It encodes CASTSVGHYGYTF. The rearrangement links TRBV28 to TRBJ1-2; possibly TRBD1 for D (5 bases). With 7 bases removed from V and 3 bases from J, the gap between germline ends came to 12 bases. The CDR3 is made up of 13 amino acids. Looked up from germline, CDR1 is MDHEN and CDR2 is SYDVKM.

The chain couples TRBV10-3 to TRBJ1-5; D unclear. Trimming removed 2 bases at V and 7 bases at J, with 6 bases between. The CDR3 is 12 residues long. The germline V gene encodes CDR1 ENHRY and CDR2 SYGVKD. The CDR3 loop reads CAISEPRQPQHF. The DNA for the CDR3 is TGTGCCATCAGTGAGCCCCGGCAGCCCCAGCATTTT.

This chain uses TRBV27 with TRBJ1-5, with unresolved D. This CDR3 contains 14 residues. The ends were cut back, 3 bases at V and 4 bases at J, with 10 bases in the middle. Germline CDR1 MNHEY, CDR2 SMNVEV (reference sequence). This CDR3 reads CASSFYGRNQPQHF. Here the CDR3 DNA reads TGTGCCAGCAGTTTCTATGGGAGGAATCAGCCCCAGCATTTT.

The chain has TRBV25-1 and TRBJ2-3; D is undetermined. The V gene's germline CDR1 is MGHDK and CDR2 SYGVNS. V was pared by 3 bases and J by 5 bases, with 12 bases between. The CDR3 runs 14 residues. The CDR3 reads CASSDSLSGDTQYF. As DNA, the CDR3 is TGTGCCAGCAGTGATTCCCTCTCAGGAGATACGCAGTATTTT.

This clone was detected only once. A much larger clone differs by one base, so this may be a read error. The chain links TRBV5-6 to TRBJ1-1; no clear D. This CDR3 contains 13 residues. Trimming shortened V by 0 bases and J by 1 base, and 4 bases separated the two germline ends. CDR1 SGHDT and CDR2 YYEEEE come from the germline V gene. The chain's CDR3 is CASSLGRNTEAFF. CDR3 sequence (DNA): TGTGCCAGCAGCTTGGGGAGGAACACTGAAGCTTTCTTT.

The CDR3 bases are TGTGCCAGCAGCTTAACCGGGACAGGCCCCTTTCGCGAGCAGTACTTC. Protein sequence: CASSLTGTGPFREQYF. The rearrangement uses TRBV7-9 and TRBJ2-7; 8 nucleotides match TRBD1. The V and J ends lost 2 bases and 6 bases, in that order; junction bases with no gene match: 12. The CDR3 totals 16 residues. Germline V lookup: CDR1 SEHNR, CDR2 FQNEAQ (reference sequence).

The chain is built from TRBV5-4 and TRBJ2-7; D is possibly TRBD2 (5 bases). Looked up from germline, CDR1 is SGHNT and CDR2 is YYREEE (reference sequence). Between the trimmed V and J ends, which lost 4 bases and 4 bases, there was a span of 18 bases. The length of the CDR3 is 15 residues. For the CDR3, the DNA is TGTGCCAGCAGCGAGGGAGACCCTTACCTGTACGAGCAGTACTTC. It encodes CASSEGDPYLYEQYF. Full variable domain (remainder filled in from reference TRBV5-4 and TRBJ2-7): ETGVTQSPTHLIKTRGQQVTLRCSSQSGHNTVSWYQQALGQGPQFIFQYYREEENGRGNFPPRFSGLQFPNYSSELNVNALELDDSALYLCASSEGDPYLYEQYFGPGTRLTVT.

The CDR3 coding sequence is TGTGCCAGCAGCTTAGACGCGACAGGGTGGAAAAAACTGTTTTTT. It is translated as CASSLDATGWKKLFF. V gene TRBV11-2 combines with J gene TRBJ1-4; TRBD1 agrees at 7 bases. The CDR3 has 15 amino acids. In germline, CDR1 is SGHAT, CDR2 FQNNGV. With V trimmed by 0 bases and J by 9 bases, 7 bases remained unmatched.

The gene calls are TRBV24-1 and TRBJ2-1; tentative D call: TRBD2 (6 bases). The V gene's germline CDR1 is KGHDR and CDR2 SFDVKD. The CDR3 extends over 17 amino acids. V was trimmed by 1 base and J by 5 bases, leaving 17 bases between them. For the CDR3, the DNA is TGTGCCACCAGTGATTTTAGCGGTACTACACCTAACAATGAGCAGTTCTTC. Its protein product is CATSDFSGTTPNNEQFF.

The chain has TRBV7-9 and TRBJ1-6; D is ambiguous. From germline, CDR1 is SEHNR and CDR2 FQNEAQ (reference sequence). Deletions cut 1 base from V and 0 bases from J, with 7 bases between. The CDR3 has 16 residues. This CDR3 is CASSLELNSYNSPLHF. CDR3 DNA sequence: TGTGCCAGCAGCTTAGAGCTCAACTCCTATAATTCACCCCTCCACTTT.

The chain employs TRBV2 and TRBJ1-5; weak D call: TRBD1 (5 bases). CDR3 length: 13 residues. Trimming removed 6 bases at V and 7 bases at J, with 13 bases between. Germline-derived CDR1 and CDR2 are SNHLY and FYNNEI. The CDR3 protein is CASSRSEGQPQHF. The CDR3 coding sequence is TGTGCCAGCAGCCGATCGGAGGGGCAGCCCCAGCATTTT.

This chain joins TRBV10-1 and TRBJ2-5; the D gene is possibly TRBD2 (6 bases). The ends were cut back, 8 bases at V and 5 bases at J, with 21 bases in the middle. The germline CDR1 and CDR2 sequences are WNHNN and SYGVQD (reference sequence). The CDR3 contains 15 residues. Here the CDR3 reads CASPLPGSGGETQYF. The CDR3 DNA reads TGCGCCAGCCCTCTCCCGGGATCCGGAGGGGAGACCCAGTACTTC.

CDR3 amino acids: CAAQGTGSSDTEAFF. The CDR3 nucleotides are TGTGCCGCACAGGGGACAGGGTCGTCGGACACTGAAGCTTTCTTT. V gene TRBV6-5 combines with J gene TRBJ1-1; TRBD1 agrees at 9 bases. V was clipped by 11 bases and J by 3 bases; unmatched bases: 13. Germline V gene sequence: CDR1 MNHEY, CDR2 SVGAGI. The CDR3 is made up of 15 amino acids.

This sequence joins TRBV7-9 and TRBJ2-1, with 9 nucleotides matching TRBD1. The CDR3 runs 15 residues. Germline values: CDR1 SEHNR, CDR2 FQNEAQ (reference sequence). The V segment lost 5 bases and the J segment 6 bases; nucleotides outside the gene matches: 8. The chain's CDR3 is CASSKTPDRGNEQFF. Here the CDR3 DNA reads TGTGCCAGCAGCAAAACCCCGGACAGGGGCAATGAGCAGTTCTTC.

The chain couples TRBV11-3 to TRBJ2-7; 9 bases are a match to TRBD2. Germline lookup yields CDR1 SGHNT and CDR2 YENEEA. The CDR3 covers 19 residues. V shed 0 bases, J shed 2 bases, and the junction held 14 bases outside the gene matches. CDR3 coding DNA: TGTGCCAGCAGCTTAGACGAGGGGCGCACTAGCGGGCTTGCCTACGAGCAGTACTTC. This codes for CASSLDEGRTSGLAYEQYF.

This clone is a singleton in its sample. The rearrangement links TRBV6-2 or TRBV6-3 to TRBJ1-6; D unclear. Per germline, CDR1 MNHEY and CDR2 SVGEGT. This CDR3 is built from 17 residues. Trimming shortened V by 0 bases and J by 7 bases, and 16 bases separated the two germline ends. The CDR3 sequence: CASSYSFWPSPNSPLHF. Written as DNA, the CDR3 is TGTGCCAGCAGTTACTCGTTTTGGCCGTCACCCAATTCACCCCTCCACTTT.

The V call is TRBV5-1, the J call TRBJ1-2, with 7 nucleotides matching TRBD1. The J segment lost 6 bases and the V segment lost 3 bases, leaving 8 bases of the junction unmatched. The CDR3 is made up of 14 amino acids. Germline CDR1 and CDR2: SGHRS and YFSETQ. DNA of the CDR3: TGCGCCAGCAGCTCCAATCGACAGGGTCATGGCTACACCTTC. It encodes CASSSNRQGHGYTF.

The chain carries TRBV5-1 and TRBJ1-4; 8 bases line up with TRBD1. The CDR3 consists of 14 residues. CDR1 and CDR2 (germline): SGHRS, YFSETQ. Losses at the gene ends were 0 bases for V and 5 bases for J; bases not matched to a gene: 0. CDR3 sequence: CASSLGQGNEKLFF. CDR3 in DNA: TGCGCCAGCAGCTTGGGACAGGGGAATGAAAAACTGTTTTTT.

Written as DNA, the CDR3 is TGTGCCAGCAGCTTATTGGGGGCGGACAATCAGCCCCAGCATTTT. Translating it yields CASSLLGADNQPQHF. J is TRBJ1-5 and V is TRBV7-8; TRBD1 might be the D (6 bases). The V gene lost 2 bases and the J gene lost 3 bases, with 11 bases spanning the gap. The CDR3 extends over 15 amino acids. Germline V gives CDR1 SGHVS, CDR2 FQNEAQ.

The V gene is TRBV6-5, the J gene TRBJ2-3, with 7 bases aligning to TRBD2. The junction had 4 bases not matched to a gene; V was cut back by 2 bases and J by 2 bases. Germline V gene sequence: CDR1 MNHEY, CDR2 SVGAGI. The CDR3 runs 15 residues. The CDR3 spells CASSYGGGYTDTQYF. CDR3 nucleotide sequence: TGTGCCAGCAGTTACGGGGGGGGTTACACAGATACGCAGTATTTT.

The chain has TRBV29-1 and TRBJ2-7; 7 nucleotides agree with TRBD1. V was clipped by 4 bases and J by 4 bases; unmatched bases: 10. This CDR3 spans 14 amino acids. Germline V gene sequence: CDR1 SQVTM, CDR2 ANQGSEA. As DNA, the CDR3 is TGCAGCGTTGTTCCCGACAGGGTGGGGTACGAGCAGTACTTC. Translation: CSVVPDRVGYEQYF.